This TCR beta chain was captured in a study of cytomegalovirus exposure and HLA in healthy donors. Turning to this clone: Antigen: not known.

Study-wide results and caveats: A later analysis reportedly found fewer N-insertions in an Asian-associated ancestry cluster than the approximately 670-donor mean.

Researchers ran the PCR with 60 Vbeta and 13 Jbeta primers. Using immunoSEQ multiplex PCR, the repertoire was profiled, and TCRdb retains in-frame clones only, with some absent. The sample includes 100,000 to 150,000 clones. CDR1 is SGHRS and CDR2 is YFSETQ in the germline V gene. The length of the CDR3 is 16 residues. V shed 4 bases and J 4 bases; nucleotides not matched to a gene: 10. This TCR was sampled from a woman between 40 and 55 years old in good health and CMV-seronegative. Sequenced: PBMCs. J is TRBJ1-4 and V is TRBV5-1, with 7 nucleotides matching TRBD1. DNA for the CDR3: TGCGCCAGCAGCGCTCGACAGGGCGACGTTAATGAAAAACTGTTTTTT. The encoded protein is CASSARQGDVNEKLFF.